This T cell receptor beta chain came from a study of shared clonotypes between healthy human individuals. Broader study findings: Represented genetic and exposure-history diversity was restricted by having few donors.

CD4+ cells yielded CD45RA+ naive and CD45RA-negative memory subsets. The CDR3 covers 17 residues. With regard to this clone: Its cognate antigen is unknown.

Assay used: immunoSEQ multiplex PCR; TCRdb lists only in-frame clones, some missing. This sample has 2 million to 2.5 million clones, with 85% to 95% found just once. The TCR originated in a man aged 18 to 29 in good health. Some clones in this sample may be carry-over from other donors' samples. The chain couples TRBV21-1 to TRBJ2-5; the DNA was not used to check the table's D call, TRBD2. TRBV21-1 is assigned pseudogene status. Sequenced input: naive CD4+ T cells from PBMCs. Subset meaning: CD45RA+ positively selected. Here the CDR3 reads CASSKPGAGGLPGTQYF. The CDR3 DNA follows: TGTGCCAGCAGCAAACCCGGGGCGGGAGGACTCCCGGGGACCCAGTACTTC.